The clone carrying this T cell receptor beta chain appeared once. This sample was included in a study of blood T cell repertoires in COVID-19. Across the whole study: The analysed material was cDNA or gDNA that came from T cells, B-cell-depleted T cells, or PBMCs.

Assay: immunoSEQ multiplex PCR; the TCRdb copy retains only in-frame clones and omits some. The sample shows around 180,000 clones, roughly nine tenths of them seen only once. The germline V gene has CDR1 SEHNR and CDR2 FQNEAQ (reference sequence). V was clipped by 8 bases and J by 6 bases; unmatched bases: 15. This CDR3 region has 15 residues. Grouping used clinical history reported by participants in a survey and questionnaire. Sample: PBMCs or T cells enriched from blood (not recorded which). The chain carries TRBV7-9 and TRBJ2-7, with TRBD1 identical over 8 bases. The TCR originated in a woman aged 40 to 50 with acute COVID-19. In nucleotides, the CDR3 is TGTGCCAGCTCCTGGAGGGCAGGGGGCATCGGCGAGCAGTACTTC. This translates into CASSWRAGGIGEQYF.